This TCR beta chain was captured in a study of T cell repertoires in cytomegalovirus infection. The wider study: Public signatures in TCR beta pointed to CMV infection and matching HLA type. Study findings and constraints: Ex vivo, HLA-C-restricted CMV-specific TCR beta clonotypes prevailed over the rest of the response.

Details on this clonotype: As yet, its antigen is unknown.

TCRdb re-called the reads with MiXCR, one entry per CDR3 protein. The sample records under 50,000 distinct CDR3 sequences, around 20% being singletons. The CDR3 covers 17 residues. Germline lookup yields CDR1 LNHDA and CDR2 SQIVND (reference sequence). With 4 bases clipped from V and 7 bases from J, the junction kept 13 bases outside the gene matches. The TCR originated in a human donor in good health (CMV status not recorded). Some clones in this sample may be carry-over from other donors' samples. The sample comprised PBMCs, sequenced either directly or after in vitro stimulation (not recorded which). The chain combines TRBV19 with TRBJ1-6; 7 bases fit TRBD1. The CDR3 is CASSKTVPGQTNSPLHF. The CDR3 region has the DNA TGTGCCAGTAGTAAGACGGTTCCGGGACAGACGAATTCACCCCTCCACTTT.